This T cell receptor (beta chain) was sequenced during a study of neurological immune-mediated disorders. This clonotype was counted ten times or more. Its antigen is not known. Findings of the study overall: Patients with HTLV-1-associated myelopathy had the highest level of TCR clonal expansion, whereas patients with multiple sclerosis had the lowest level, falling beneath the level found in healthy controls.

Libraries used 2 million unsorted PBMCs kept frozen in RNAlater. Germline CDR1 DFQATT, CDR2 SNEGSKA (reference sequence). Unmatched junction bases numbered 4, after V lost 8 bases and J lost 2 bases. This CDR3 spans 14 amino acids. 5'RACE generated cDNA with 10-nucleotide random UMIs. MiXCR was run by TCRdb on the 5' RACE reads, yielding one entry per CDR3 protein. This sample has 45,000 to 65,000 distinct CDR3 sequences, with more than 4% found just once. The sample comprised PBMCs. The sequence was obtained from a man aged 45-60 years with multiple sclerosis. The chain recombines TRBV20-1 with TRBJ2-1; 12 bases map to TRBD2. This CDR3 reads CSTRLAGAYNEQFF. The CDR3 DNA reads TGCAGTACCCGACTAGCGGGAGCCTACAATGAGCAGTTCTTC.